A selection of T cell receptor beta chains follows, all from one sample in a study of T cells after yellow fever vaccination. TCRdb recomputed calls from the 5' RACE reads with MiXCR, one row per CDR3 protein. The table lists under 500,000 distinct CDR3 sequences, 18% of them singletons, with around 17% in the top ten. The sample was PBMCs, taken before the yellow fever booster vaccination. These receptor sequences come from a man between 18 and 29 years old who received the YFV17D yellow fever vaccine. The CDR3 runs from the conserved cysteine through the conserved F or W. The order of the fields is D gene, clone size, J gene, V gene, CDR3 DNA, CDR3 protein. D genes are given only for firm matches. Not all rows give a size; the values are once, few, many and, for expanded clones, a class.

d_gene: .
abundance: many
j_gene: TRBJ2-7
v_gene: TRBV5-1
CDR3nt: TGCGCCAGCAGGCCCGCCGGTGGCAGGTCCTACGAGCAGTACTTC
CDR3aa: CASRPAGGRSYEQYF

d_gene: .
abundance: .
j_gene: TRBJ2-1
v_gene: TRBV29-1
CDR3nt: TGCAGCGTGGGGGGACTCCAGGGGTCCTACAATGAGCAGTTCTTC
CDR3aa: CSVGGLQGSYNEQFF

d_gene: .
abundance: few
j_gene: TRBJ2-3
v_gene: TRBV7-9
CDR3nt: TGTGCCAGCAGCTTACCGGCTAGGGGGTTAGATACGCAGTATTTT
CDR3aa: CASSLPARGLDTQYF

d_gene: .
abundance: few
j_gene: TRBJ2-4
v_gene: TRBV5-1
CDR3nt: TGCGCCAGCAGCTTACCGGAGGACATTCAGTACTTC
CDR3aa: CASSLPEDIQYF

d_gene: .
abundance: many
j_gene: TRBJ2-7
v_gene: TRBV10-3
CDR3nt: TGTGCCATCAGTGACACTAAGGGACGGATCGAGCAGTACTTC
CDR3aa: CAISDTKGRIEQYF

d_gene: TRBD1
abundance: .
j_gene: TRBJ1-2
v_gene: TRBV15
CDR3nt: TGTGCCACCAGCGGACAGGGGGCTGGGGACTATGGCTACACCTTC
CDR3aa: CATSGQGAGDYGYTF

d_gene: TRBD2
abundance: .
j_gene: TRBJ2-3
v_gene: TRBV11-2
CDR3nt: TGTGCCAGCAGCACTAAAAGCGGGGGGAACACAGATACGCAGTATTTT
CDR3aa: CASSTKSGGNTDTQYF

d_gene: .
abundance: .
j_gene: TRBJ2-1
v_gene: TRBV7-2
CDR3nt: TGTGCCAGCACTCTCGGACCTGCCTCCTACAATGAGCAGTTCTTC
CDR3aa: CASTLGPASYNEQFF

d_gene: TRBD1
abundance: .
j_gene: TRBJ2-2
v_gene: TRBV20-1
CDR3nt: TGCAGTGCCGTACAGGGGGCGGGCGGGGAGCTGTTTTTT
CDR3aa: CSAVQGAGGELFF

d_gene: .
abundance: many
j_gene: TRBJ2-5
v_gene: TRBV29-1
CDR3nt: TGCAGCGTTGTATGGCCACTGGTGGAGACCCAGTACTTC
CDR3aa: CSVVWPLVETQYF

d_gene: .
abundance: many
j_gene: TRBJ1-2
v_gene: TRBV20-1
CDR3nt: TGCAGTGCTAGAAAGTTGGTCTATGGCTACACCTTC
CDR3aa: CSARKLVYGYTF

d_gene: .
abundance: .
j_gene: TRBJ2-3
v_gene: TRBV20-1
CDR3nt: TGCAGTGCTAGTTTCGGGTTTAGCACAGATACGCAGTATTTT
CDR3aa: CSASFGFSTDTQYF

d_gene: TRBD1
abundance: few
j_gene: TRBJ1-1
v_gene: TRBV20-1
CDR3nt: TGCAGTGCGCCGGGACAGGGCCGGGCTGAAGCTTTCTTT
CDR3aa: CSAPGQGRAEAFF

d_gene: .
abundance: few
j_gene: TRBJ2-5
v_gene: TRBV15
CDR3nt: TGTGCCACCAGCAGAGTGAGGACTGGCGGGGAGACCCAGTACTTC
CDR3aa: CATSRVRTGGETQYF

d_gene: .
abundance: few
j_gene: TRBJ2-2
v_gene: TRBV12-3/TRBV12-4
CDR3nt: TGTGCCAGCAGTTTCTTCGCGTACGCGAACACCGGGGAGCTGTTTTTT
CDR3aa: CASSFFAYANTGELFF

d_gene: TRBD1
abundance: few
j_gene: TRBJ1-6
v_gene: TRBV11-1
CDR3nt: TGTGCCAGCAGCCGCGGACAGGTTTACTCTAATTCACCCCTCCACTTT
CDR3aa: CASSRGQVYSNSPLHF

d_gene: TRBD1
abundance: .
j_gene: TRBJ2-2
v_gene: TRBV4-3
CDR3nt: TGCGCCAGCAGCCGCATCGGGACAGGGGCCGGGGAGCTGTTTTTT
CDR3aa: CASSRIGTGAGELFF

d_gene: TRBD1
abundance: few
j_gene: TRBJ1-2
v_gene: TRBV5-1
CDR3nt: TGCGCCAGCAGCACAGGGGATGGCTATGGCTACACCTTC
CDR3aa: CASSTGDGYGYTF

d_gene: .
abundance: .
j_gene: TRBJ1-4
v_gene: TRBV9
CDR3nt: TGTGCCAGCAGCGTAACAGGCGGGGGATCTAATGAAAAACTGTTTTTT
CDR3aa: CASSVTGGGSNEKLFF

d_gene: .
abundance: .
j_gene: TRBJ2-1
v_gene: TRBV20-1
CDR3nt: TGCAGTGCTGAGGGGACTTTCGGAAATGAGCAGTTCTTC
CDR3aa: CSAEGTFGNEQFF

d_gene: .
abundance: .
j_gene: TRBJ1-2
v_gene: TRBV4-1
CDR3nt: TGCGCCAGCAGCCAAGGGGTTGGGGCCTATGGCTACACCTTC
CDR3aa: CASSQGVGAYGYTF

d_gene: .
abundance: .
j_gene: TRBJ1-3
v_gene: TRBV18
CDR3nt: TGTGCCAGCTCACGGCAGGGCTCTGGAAACACCATATATTTT
CDR3aa: CASSRQGSGNTIYF

d_gene: .
abundance: few
j_gene: TRBJ1-4
v_gene: TRBV4-3
CDR3nt: TGCGCCAGCAGCCAAGGTGGCCAGCTTAATGAAAAACTGTTTTTT
CDR3aa: CASSQGGQLNEKLFF

d_gene: TRBD1
abundance: few
j_gene: TRBJ2-3
v_gene: TRBV12-5
CDR3nt: TGTGCGTCGGGACAGGGGACAGATACGCAGTATTTT
CDR3aa: CASGQGTDTQYF

d_gene: TRBD2
abundance: .
j_gene: TRBJ2-5
v_gene: TRBV11-1
CDR3nt: TGTGCCAGCAGCTATCAGCGGGGGGGAGTTGGAGGAGAGACCCAGTACTTC
CDR3aa: CASSYQRGGVGGETQYF

d_gene: TRBD2
abundance: .
j_gene: TRBJ2-1
v_gene: TRBV6-5
CDR3nt: TGTGCCAGCAGTGCCTGGACTAGCGGGGGGCCAAGGGAGCAGTTCTTC
CDR3aa: CASSAWTSGGPREQFF

d_gene: TRBD1
abundance: .
j_gene: TRBJ2-3
v_gene: TRBV9
CDR3nt: TGTGCCAGCAGCGAGGGTCTAGGGACAGATAGCACAGATACGCAGTATTTT
CDR3aa: CASSEGLGTDSTDTQYF

d_gene: .
abundance: few
j_gene: TRBJ1-2
v_gene: TRBV4-3
CDR3nt: TGCGCCAGCAGCCAATCGAGTCCCGGGGTCGGTGGCTACACCTTC
CDR3aa: CASSQSSPGVGGYTF

d_gene: .
abundance: few
j_gene: TRBJ1-6
v_gene: TRBV9
CDR3nt: TGTGCCAGCAGCGTTCTCAGGGATAATTCACCCCTCCACTTT
CDR3aa: CASSVLRDNSPLHF

d_gene: .
abundance: .
j_gene: TRBJ1-5
v_gene: TRBV10-3
CDR3nt: TGTGCCATCAGTGAGTCGGTGGGTCAGCCCCAGCATTTT
CDR3aa: CAISESVGQPQHF

d_gene: TRBD1
abundance: few
j_gene: TRBJ2-3
v_gene: TRBV6-2/TRBV6-3
CDR3nt: TGTGCCAGCAGAAAGACAGGGAGCACAGATACGCAGTATTTT
CDR3aa: CASRKTGSTDTQYF